The 15 T cell receptor beta chains in this list originate from one sample, sequenced in a study of blood T cell repertoires in COVID-19. Profiling relied on immunoSEQ multiplex PCR, and the TCRdb table lists in-frame clones only, not all of them. The top ten clones hold roughly an eighth of a sample with over 60,000 clones, around 76% of them seen once. Sequencing was done on a sample of peripheral blood. Receptors originate from an elderly woman with acute or convalescent COVID-19.

The CDR3 loop is CASSLGQGSNEQYF. The CDR3 region has the DNA TGTGCCAGCAGCTTGGGGCAGGGTTCCAACGAGCAGTACTTC. This sequence joins TRBV5-6 and TRBJ2-7; D perhaps matches TRBD1 (5 bases). V lost 0 bases and J lost 5, with 12 bases in between. The CDR3 has 14 amino acids. The V gene's germline CDR1 is SGHDT and CDR2 YYEEEE.

The chain employs TRBV12-5 and TRBJ2-1, with 11 bases fitting TRBD2. The junction had 4 bases not matched to a gene; V was cut back by 4 bases and J by 5 bases. The CDR3 consists of 15 residues. CDR1 LGHNT and CDR2 FRNRAP come from the germline V gene. The CDR3 protein is CASGSGTSGDNEQFF. Written as DNA, the CDR3 is TGTGCTAGTGGTTCCGGGACTAGCGGAGACAATGAGCAGTTCTTC.

This clone was seen just once. The chain has TRBV30 and TRBJ2-3; 8 bases match TRBD2. This CDR3 comprises 12 residues. Germline CDR1 GTSNPN, CDR2 SVGIG (reference sequence). The CDR3 sequence: CALAGVTDTQYF. The DNA of the CDR3 is TGTGCGCTAGCGGGCGTCACAGATACGCAGTATTTT.

The chain is built from TRBV10-2 and TRBJ2-7, with 8 positions matching TRBD2. In germline, CDR1 is WSHSY, CDR2 SAAADI. J lost 0 bases, V lost 7 bases, and 5 bases had no gene match. The CDR3 has 14 residues. CDR3 bases: TGCGCCAGCATCGTAGCGGGGAGCTCCTACGAGCAGTACTTC. It is translated as CASIVAGSSYEQYF.

A single count supports this clone. The gene calls are TRBV19 and TRBJ1-1; TRBD1 agrees at 8 bases. The V gene's germline CDR1 is LNHDA and CDR2 SQIVND (reference sequence). With V trimmed by 4 bases and J by 4 bases, 5 bases remained unmatched. The CDR3 runs 14 residues. The CDR3 protein is CASSSLTGATEAFF. The CDR3 DNA reads as TGTGCCAGTAGTAGCCTGACAGGGGCCACTGAAGCTTTCTTT.

The chain carries TRBV27 and TRBJ1-2, with 10 bases lining up with TRBD1. The J segment lost 5 bases and the V segment lost 7 bases, leaving 4 bases of the junction unmatched. The germline V gene has CDR1 MNHEY and CDR2 SMNVEV (reference sequence). The CDR3 has 13 residues. CDR3: CASTDRGRYGYTF. CDR3 DNA: TGTGCCAGCACTGACAGGGGGCGTTATGGCTACACCTTC.

The chain has TRBV29-1 and TRBJ1-1; 9 bases are shared with TRBD1. This CDR3 is 15 amino acids long. CDR1 SQVTM and CDR2 ANQGSEA come from the germline V gene. V was pared by 4 bases and J by 1 base, with 7 bases of the junction left unmatched. In nucleotides, the CDR3 is TGCAGCGTTGGACGGGACAGGGTTTCGAACACTGAAGCTTTCTTT. Translating it yields CSVGRDRVSNTEAFF. The whole variable domain, filled in from reference TRBV29-1 and TRBJ1-1, reads SAVISQKPSRDICQRGTSLTIQCQVDSQVTMMFWYRQQPGQSLTLIATANQGSEATYESGFVIDKFPISRPNLTFSTLTVSNMSPEDSSIYLCSVGRDRVSNTEAFFGQGTRLTVV.

The V and J genes are TRBV6-2 or TRBV6-3 and TRBJ1-2; 7 bases agree with TRBD1. The V gene end was trimmed by 4 bases and the J gene end by 4 bases; junction bases not matched to a gene: 9. The CDR3 runs to 15 residues. The V gene's germline CDR1 is MNHEY and CDR2 SVGEGT. The CDR3 is CASSFPDRPRYGYTF. As DNA, the CDR3 is TGTGCCAGCAGTTTCCCGGACAGGCCTCGCTATGGCTACACCTTC.

This chain uses TRBV19 with TRBJ2-6, with a possible D match to TRBD2 (5 bases). The V end was cut by 1 base, the J end by 4 bases, with 8 bases between. There are 15 residues in the CDR3. Germline assignment: CDR1 LNHDA and CDR2 SQIVND (reference sequence). The CDR3 loop reads CASSIGRGGANVLTF. CDR3 bases: TGTGCCAGTAGTATAGGGAGAGGGGGGGCCAACGTCCTGACTTTC. Looking up the rest from reference TRBV19 and TRBJ2-6 gives the full variable domain: DGGITQSPKYLFRKEGQNVTLSCEQNLNHDAMYWYRQDPGQGLRLIYYSQIVNDFQKGDIAEGYSVSREKKESFPLTVTSAQKNPTAFYLCASSIGRGGANVLTFGAGSRLTVL.

The V call is TRBV24-1, the J call TRBJ2-1, with 7 bases identical to TRBD2. This CDR3 is 16 amino acids long. Germline V gene sequence: CDR1 KGHDR, CDR2 SFDVKD. The V segment lost 2 bases and the J segment 3 bases; nucleotides outside the gene matches: 6. The CDR3 spells CATSDSSGRNYNEQFF. CDR3 DNA sequence: TGTGCCACCAGTGATTCTAGCGGCCGTAACTACAATGAGCAGTTCTTC.

The rearrangement uses TRBV28 and TRBJ1-5, with TRBD1 as a possible D gene (6 bases). V gave up 6 bases and J gave up 1 base, with 10 bases separating them. Germline CDR1 MDHEN, CDR2 SYDVKM. The CDR3 has 14 residues. CDR3 amino acids: CASREGQSNQPQHF. The DNA of the CDR3 is TGTGCCAGCAGGGAAGGACAGAGCAATCAGCCCCAGCATTTT.

The chain recombines TRBV11-2 with TRBJ2-7; unclear D gene. There are 12 residues in the CDR3. Germline assignment: CDR1 SGHAT and CDR2 FQNNGV. The V gene lost 5 bases and the J gene lost 6 bases, with 11 bases spanning the gap. CDR3 bases: TGTGCCAGCAGCCCCCTCGCGGTCGAGCAGTACTTC. This sequence encodes CASSPLAVEQYF.

V gene TRBV10-3 combines with J gene TRBJ2-1; a weak D match, TRBD1 (5 bases). Germline loops: CDR1 ENHRY, CDR2 SYGVKD. The CDR3 contains 15 residues. The V gene lost 0 bases and the J gene lost 8 bases, with 14 bases spanning the gap. CDR3: CAISESGPSIDEQFF. The DNA of the CDR3 is TGTGCCATCAGTGAGTCGGGGCCGTCGATCGATGAGCAGTTCTTC.

J is TRBJ2-1 and V is TRBV5-1, with D possibly matching TRBD2 (7 bases). The CDR3 spans 12 residues. Trimming pared 7 bases from V and 9 bases from J, leaving 14 bases between. Looked up from germline, CDR1 is SGHRS and CDR2 is YFSETQ. CDR3 in amino acids: CASWGGHGEQFF. For the CDR3, the DNA is TGCGCCAGCTGGGGGGGCCACGGTGAGCAGTTCTTC.

V gene TRBV28 combines with J gene TRBJ2-5; 7 nucleotides align to TRBD1. The germline V gene has CDR1 MDHEN and CDR2 SYDVKM. V shed 6 bases, J shed 5 bases, and the junction held 12 bases outside the gene matches. CDR3 length: 15 amino acids. CDR3 in DNA: TGTGCCAGCAGCCTACAGGGGCACCTCGGTGAGACCCAGTACTTC. Translating it yields CASSLQGHLGETQYF.